These 24 T cell receptor beta chains came from one sample sequenced in a study of blood T cell repertoires in COVID-19. The protocol was immunoSEQ multiplex PCR, while the TCRdb copy is restricted to in-frame clones and leaves out a portion. The repertoire holds 88,000 or so clones, with around 79% as singletons. The material sequenced was peripheral blood. All receptors derive from a human donor in a cohort sampled during active COVID-19.

This chain uses TRBV16 with TRBJ2-7, with 8 nucleotides matching TRBD2. CDR3 length: 15 residues. With 2 bases clipped from V and 2 bases from J, the junction kept 5 bases outside the gene matches. Per the germline V gene, CDR1 is KGHSY and CDR2 is FQNENV. The CDR3 loop is CASSQGAGGPYEQYF. The CDR3 region has the DNA TGTGCCAGCAGCCAAGGGGCGGGAGGCCCCTACGAGCAGTACTTC.

The chain employs TRBV19 and TRBJ2-1; 10 bases match TRBD1. The germline V gene has CDR1 LNHDA and CDR2 SQIVND (reference sequence). This CDR3 has 16 residues. J lost 2 bases, V lost 6 bases, and 7 bases had no gene match. The CDR3 protein is CASRTLTGGAYNEQFF. The CDR3 nucleotides read TGTGCCAGTAGAACCCTGACAGGGGGCGCCTACAATGAGCAGTTCTTC.

The rearrangement uses TRBV18 and TRBJ1-2; D gene uncertain. CDR3 length: 14 residues. The V and J ends lost 0 bases and 5 bases respectively, with 10 bases between them. The germline gives CDR1 KGHSH, CDR2 LQKENI. The CDR3: CASSPPRTTYGYTF. Here the CDR3 DNA reads TGTGCCAGCTCACCACCCCGAACAACGTATGGCTACACCTTC.

The V call is TRBV14, the J call TRBJ1-2, with unresolved D. V lost 4 bases and J lost 4, with 10 bases in between. In germline, CDR1 is SGHDN, CDR2 FVKESK. The length of the CDR3 is 13 residues. The CDR3 sequence: CASSPEVGYGYTF. DNA of the CDR3: TGTGCCAGCAGCCCCGAGGTCGGCTATGGCTACACCTTC.

The chain combines TRBV9 with TRBJ2-7, with 9 nucleotides matching TRBD1. The CDR3 is 15 residues long. Trimming at V came to 0 bases and at J to 5 bases, leaving 6 bases not matched to a gene. CDR1 and CDR2 (germline): SGDLS, YYNGEE. This chain's CDR3 is CASSVGGDRDNEQYF. The CDR3 nucleotides are TGTGCCAGCAGCGTAGGGGGGGACAGGGACAACGAGCAGTACTTC.

This chain uses TRBV5-4 with TRBJ1-4; TRBD1 aligns across 9 bases. This CDR3 region has 15 residues. With V trimmed by 4 bases and J by 7 bases, 8 bases remained unmatched. CDR1 is SGHNT and CDR2 is YYREEE in the germline V gene (reference sequence). CDR3 sequence (DNA): TGTGCCAGCAGCAACTACAGGGGGCTAGGTGAAAAACTGTTTTTT. Protein product: CASSNYRGLGEKLFF.

The rearrangement links TRBV28 to TRBJ1-2; TRBD1 is a possible D gene (5 bases). Trimming left V 7 bases short and J 3 bases short, with 21 bases between. Germline assignment: CDR1 MDHEN and CDR2 SYDVKM. This CDR3 is 16 amino acids long. CDR3 in DNA: TGTGCCAGCAAGGAATCGGGGGACCCCGAGGACTATGGCTACACCTTC. Protein product: CASKESGDPEDYGYTF.

The V and J genes are TRBV29-1 and TRBJ1-4, with D possibly matching TRBD1 (6 bases). CDR1 is SQVTM, CDR2 ANQGSEA, per germline. Trimming took off 4 bases at V and 0 bases at J, with 9 bases between the two ends. The CDR3 loop spans 14 amino acids. CDR3 amino acids: CSVAGGPTNEKLFF. In DNA form, the CDR3 reads TGCAGCGTTGCGGGGGGGCCAACTAATGAAAAACTGTTTTTT.

The chain combines TRBV5-1 with TRBJ2-3; 8 bases line up with TRBD2. The germline V gene encodes CDR1 SGHRS and CDR2 YFSETQ. Trimming removed 0 bases from V and 8 bases from J; junction bases left unmatched: 8. This CDR3 contains 15 residues. The CDR3 loop reads CASSLGAGGRGTQYF. The CDR3 region has the DNA TGCGCCAGCAGCTTGGGTGCGGGAGGCCGGGGTACGCAGTATTTT.

This chain joins TRBV5-4 and TRBJ2-1, with 9 positions matching TRBD2. V lost 0 bases, J lost 4 bases, and 8 bases stayed unmatched. Germline CDR1 SGHNT, CDR2 YYREEE (reference sequence). This CDR3 is 17 amino acids long. CDR3 sequence reads: CASSLDSSGMNYNEQFF. The DNA of the CDR3 is TGTGCCAGCAGCTTGGATTCTAGCGGGATGAATTACAATGAGCAGTTCTTC.

The genes are TRBV11-3 and TRBJ2-1, with a weak D call TRBD2 (5 bases). Germline CDR1 reads SGHNT; CDR2 reads YENEEA. V lost 8 bases to trimming and J lost 8 bases, with 16 bases between them. CDR3 length equals 13 residues. This CDR3 reads CASSDSGFDEQFF. The CDR3 coding sequence is TGTGCCAGCTCGGACTCCGGATTCGATGAGCAGTTCTTC.

The chain recombines TRBV6-6 with TRBJ1-1; 7 positions agree with TRBD1. CDR1 and CDR2 from the germline V gene are MNHNY and SVGAGI (reference sequence). V lost 7 bases and J lost 4; bases outside the gene matches: 3. CDR3 length equals 12 residues. The CDR3 DNA reads TGTGCCAGCACCAGGGGGTTCACTGAAGCTTTCTTT. It yields the protein CASTRGFTEAFF.

For the CDR3, the DNA is TGCGCCAGCAGCTTTAGCCAGACGAACACTGAAGCTTTCTTT. It encodes CASSFSQTNTEAFF. The chain joins TRBV5-1 to TRBJ1-1; unclear D gene. This CDR3 has 14 amino acids. Deletions cut 2 bases from V and 1 base from J, with 9 bases between. Germline CDR1 SGHRS, CDR2 YFSETQ.

This chain uses TRBV2 with TRBJ2-1; tentative D call: TRBD1 (5 bases). CDR1 is SNHLY, CDR2 FYNNEI, per germline. With 7 bases removed from V and 0 bases from J, the gap between germline ends came to 7 bases. The CDR3 extends over 13 amino acids. The CDR3 region has the DNA TGTGCCAGCACGACAGTCTCCTACAATGAGCAGTTCTTC. It encodes CASTTVSYNEQFF. The full variable domain, in which reference TRBV2 and TRBJ2-1 provide the parts outside the CDR3, is EPEVTQTPSHQVTQMGQEVILRCVPISNHLYFYWYRQILGQKVEFLVSFYNNEISEKSEIFDDQFSVERPDGSNFTLKIRSTKLEDSAMYFCASTTVSYNEQFFGPGTRLTVL.

The chain carries TRBV2 and TRBJ2-5, with 11 bases identical to TRBD2. The CDR3 runs 14 residues. Trimming took 8 bases from V and 4 from J; bases not matched to a gene: 6. Germline CDR1 and CDR2: SNHLY and FYNNEI. The CDR3 loop reads CASSKGTSGETQYF. DNA for the CDR3: TGTGCCAGCTCCAAGGGGACTAGCGGAGAGACCCAGTACTTC. Supplemented by reference TRBV2 and TRBJ2-5, the full variable domain reads EPEVTQTPSHQVTQMGQEVILRCVPISNHLYFYWYRQILGQKVEFLVSFYNNEISEKSEIFDDQFSVERPDGSNFTLKIRSTKLEDSAMYFCASSKGTSGETQYFGPGTRLLVL.

This sequence joins TRBV7-2 and TRBJ1-2, with TRBD1 identical over 10 bases. The CDR3 consists of 15 residues. Germline trimming cut 0 bases from V and 2 bases from J; bases unmatched to any gene: 0. In germline, CDR1 is SGHTA, CDR2 FQGNSA. The CDR3 sequence is CASSLAGQGNYGYTF. For the CDR3, the DNA is TGTGCCAGCAGCTTAGCGGGACAGGGGAACTATGGCTACACCTTC.

The rearrangement joins TRBV30 to TRBJ2-5, with D unresolved. The germline V gene has CDR1 GTSNPN and CDR2 SVGIG (reference sequence). V was cut by 0 bases and J by 1 base, with 6 bases left in between. The CDR3 runs to 13 residues. The CDR3 is CAWSVPGQETQYF. CDR3 bases: TGTGCCTGGAGTGTACCGGGCCAAGAGACCCAGTACTTC.

The chain joins TRBV5-1 to TRBJ2-2; weak D call: TRBD2 (7 bases). This CDR3 contains 17 residues. The germline V gene has CDR1 SGHRS and CDR2 YFSETQ. Deletions cut 3 bases from V and 3 bases from J, with 18 bases between. This CDR3 is CASSSTPGGEDTGELFF. Here the CDR3 DNA reads TGCGCCAGCAGCTCAACGCCGGGGGGCGAGGACACCGGGGAGCTGTTTTTT.

This chain links TRBV28 with TRBJ1-2, with 10 bases fitting TRBD1. The CDR3 totals 14 residues. V gave up 6 bases and J gave up 7 bases; unmatched junction bases: 8. Germline assignment: CDR1 MDHEN and CDR2 SYDVKM. CDR3 amino acids: CASRPDRGVGGYTF. DNA for the CDR3: TGTGCCAGCAGACCGGACAGGGGGGTCGGTGGCTACACCTTC.

This clone was seen a few times. The CDR3 DNA reads TGTGCCAGCAGCGGGACTTCCAACAATGAGCAGTTCTTC. Its translation is CASSGTSNNEQFF. V gene TRBV6-5 combines with J gene TRBJ2-1; tentative D call: TRBD2 (6 bases). V lost 6 bases and J 5 bases, leaving 11 bases between the germline ends. CDR3 length equals 13 residues. Germline V gene sequence: CDR1 MNHEY, CDR2 SVGAGI.

The chain joins TRBV9 to TRBJ2-3, with D possibly being TRBD2 (6 bases). Germline lookup yields CDR1 SGDLS and CDR2 YYNGEE. The CDR3 extends over 16 amino acids. V dropped 0 bases and J dropped 2 bases, with 13 bases sitting between them. This CDR3 is CASSVGEWEATDTQYF. DNA for the CDR3: TGTGCCAGCAGCGTAGGGGAGTGGGAGGCCACAGATACGCAGTATTTT. The full variable domain, in which reference TRBV9 and TRBJ2-3 provide the parts outside the CDR3, is DSGVTQTPKHLITATGQRVTLRCSPRSGDLSVYWYQQSLDQGLQFLIQYYNGEERAKGNILERFSAQQFPDLHSELNLSSLELGDSALYFCASSVGEWEATDTQYFGPGTRLTVL.

The table lists this clone with a count of one. The chain employs TRBV23-1 and TRBJ2-7; 9 positions match TRBD1. TRBV23-1 qualifies as an ORF whose function is uncertain. The length of the CDR3 is 15 residues. J gave up 5 bases and V 8 bases, and 13 bases lay outside the gene matches. The CDR3 nucleotides read TGCGCCAGCGAGACTGGGACAGGGATTATCCACGAGCAGTACTTC. Encoded protein: CASETGTGIIHEQYF.

The gene calls are TRBV5-1 and TRBJ1-1; D gene unclear. Germline V lookup: CDR1 SGHRS, CDR2 YFSETQ. The CDR3 extends over 15 amino acids. V was pared by 6 bases and J by 0 bases, with 15 bases between. CDR3 loop: CASNSLISMNTEAFF. CDR3 sequence (DNA): TGCGCCAGCAACAGCTTGATCAGCATGAACACTGAAGCTTTCTTT.

The chain joins TRBV21-1 to TRBJ1-5; TRBD1 was called by the table and not checked on the DNA. TRBV21-1 has pseudogene status. The CDR3 runs to 18 residues. In nucleotides, the CDR3 is TGTGCCAGCAGCAGGGGGACAGGAGAAACTTATAGCAATCAGCCCCAGCATTTT. Its translation: CASSRGTGETYSNQPQHF.